Listed below are T cell receptor beta chains from one sample, sequenced in a study of CD8 T cells in ankylosing spondylitis. TCRdb re-called the 5' RACE reads through MiXCR, storing one row per CDR3 protein. This table has about 360,000 distinct CDR3 sequences, approximately 22% appearing once. Sequencing used blood, either unsorted or a sorted T cell fraction (not recorded which). All receptors derive from a male donor with ankylosing spondylitis or in good health (not recorded which). Both conserved end residues are part of each CDR3. The D gene is left open where the match is weak. Size is stated for part of the rows, as once, few or many counts, or as a class when the clone is expanded.

j_gene | d_gene | v_gene | abundance | CDR3nt | CDR3aa
TRBJ2-1 | TRBD2 | TRBV9 | NA | TGTGCCAGCAGCACCCAGATAGCGGGGGGGAACAATGAGCAGTTCTTC | CASSTQIAGGNNEQFF
TRBJ2-1 | TRBD1 | TRBV12-3/TRBV12-4 | few | TGTGCCAGCAGTCGAGAAGGGACAGGGTTCGGGCAGTTCTTC | CASSREGTGFGQFF
TRBJ2-3 | TRBD2 | TRBV20-1 | few | TGCAGTGCTAGAGATCCCGATAGCGGGGGCGTCCGCACAGATACGCAGTATTTT | CSARDPDSGGVRTDTQYF
TRBJ2-2 | TRBD1 | TRBV29-1 | NA | TGCAGCGTCGGGGACAGAAACACCGGGGAGCTGTTTTTT | CSVGDRNTGELFF
TRBJ2-7 | TRBD1 | TRBV27 | NA | TGTGCCAGCAGTTTGAGGACAGGGTTTTCCTACGAGCAGTACTTC | CASSLRTGFSYEQYF
TRBJ2-3 | TRBD2 | TRBV12-3/TRBV12-4 | NA | TGTGCCAGCAGTTTCCGCGGGGGGGCATGGGATACGCAGTATTTT | CASSFRGGAWDTQYF
TRBJ1-1 | NA | TRBV3-1 | few | TGTGCCAGCAGCCTCCATACGTTCGGGAACACTGAAGCTTTCTTT | CASSLHTFGNTEAFF
TRBJ2-7 | TRBD1 | TRBV28 | NA | TGTGCCACCTCGGGACAGGGTGGTGGGGAGCAGTACTTC | CATSGQGGGEQYF
TRBJ2-3 | TRBD2 | TRBV29-1 | few | TGCAGCGTTGGGGGACTAGCGGGGTTCACAGATACGCAGTATTTT | CSVGGLAGFTDTQYF
TRBJ2-1 | NA | TRBV6-1 | NA | TGTGCCAGCAGCATCGCCCAGGGCAATGAGCAGTTCTTC | CASSIAQGNEQFF
TRBJ2-6 | NA | TRBV27 | few | TGTGCCAGCAGGCCAGGGGTTGGGGCCAACGTCCTGACTTTC | CASRPGVGANVLTF
TRBJ2-1 | TRBD2 | TRBV30 | NA | TGTGCCTGGAGTGTACTAGCGGGAGCTGAGCAGTTCTTC | CAWSVLAGAEQFF
TRBJ2-7 | TRBD1 | TRBV10-3 | NA | TGTGCCATCAGGGGGGCTGGACAGGGCTACGAGCAGTACTTC | CAIRGAGQGYEQYF
TRBJ2-5 | TRBD1 | TRBV29-1 | NA | TGCAGCGTTGAAGGGACAGGGGGTGGTGAGGAGACCCAGTACTTC | CSVEGTGGGEETQYF
TRBJ2-5 | TRBD2 | TRBV3-1 | NA | TGTGCCAGCAGCCGCATCAGGACTAGGGGCGAGACCCAGTACTTC | CASSRIRTRGETQYF
TRBJ2-5 | TRBD2 | TRBV6-6 | NA | TGTGCCAGCAGTTACCTTTTGACTAGCCACTCCTTC | CASSYLLTSHSF
TRBJ2-7 | NA | TRBV12-3/TRBV12-4 | few | TGTGCCAGCAGCCCTACATCCACCTACGAGCAGTACTTC | CASSPTSTYEQYF
TRBJ2-7 | NA | TRBV20-1 | few | TGCAGTGCTAGAACCGGACAGAGGAGGTCCTACGAGCAGTACTTC | CSARTGQRRSYEQYF
TRBJ2-7 | NA | TRBV4-2 | few | TGTGCCAGCAGCCAAGATTTCGTTTCCGAGCAGTACTTC | CASSQDFVSEQYF
TRBJ2-1 | TRBD1 | TRBV29-1 | many | TGCAGCGGTAAGGGACAGGGAGGGTCCAATGAGCAGTTCTTC | CSGKGQGGSNEQFF
TRBJ1-5 | NA | TRBV12-3/TRBV12-4 | few | TGTGCCAGCAGTATGGTGGTCGGAAATCAGCCCCAGCATTTT | CASSMVVGNQPQHF
TRBJ2-7 | NA | TRBV7-8 | NA | TGTGCCAGCAGTATCTCTGGGGAGAGCTCCTACGAGCAGTACTTC | CASSISGESSYEQYF
TRBJ2-3 | TRBD2 | TRBV4-2 | NA | TGTGCCAGCAGCCAAGGGACTAGCGGGGGGGCCCGAGGGTCAGATACGCAGTATTTT | CASSQGTSGGARGSDTQYF
TRBJ2-1 | NA | TRBV10-3 | few | TGTGCCATCAGTGAGAGGGGCACAGGTGAGCAGTTCTTC | CAISERGTGEQFF
TRBJ2-5 | NA | TRBV11-2 | once | TGTGCCAGCAGCTTAGGCGGGTGGGACCAAGAGACCCAGTACTTC | CASSLGGWDQETQYF
TRBJ2-5 | NA | TRBV12-3/TRBV12-4 | NA | TGTGCCAGCAGCCCCCTGGGCCCTCAAGAGACCCAGTACTTC | CASSPLGPQETQYF
TRBJ1-1 | TRBD1 | TRBV29-1 | NA | TGCAGCGTGCAGGGGGCTGTTGAAGCTTTCTTT | CSVQGAVEAFF